Detailed here is one T cell receptor (beta chain). The antigen is undetermined. The entry originates in a study of shared clonotypes between healthy human individuals. Produced via immunoSEQ multiplex PCR; TCRdb's table is partial and in-frame only. This sample has under 1,100,000 clones, with around 74% found just once. V lost 7 bases and J 0 bases, leaving 9 bases between the germline ends. Germline V gives CDR1 MNHNS, CDR2 SASEGT. The CDR3 extends over 13 amino acids. Study observations and caveats: Naive subsets typically showed greater estimated richness than memory subsets.

The sequencing input was memory CD4+ T cells sorted from blood. As to subset: CD45RA-negative fraction. The chain joins TRBV6-1 to TRBJ1-2, with D unresolved. This clonotype originated in a young man in good health. CDR3 in DNA: TGTGCCAGCATGAGGGATGCTAACTATGGCTACACCTTC. Protein: CASMRDANYGYTF.